The T cell receptor (beta chain) described here comes from a study of PD-1 blockade in classical Hodgkin lymphoma. Study observations and caveats: TCR diversity in CD4+, not CD8+, cells rose significantly by C4D1.

Sequencing used immunoSEQ multiplex PCR; TCRdb keeps in-frame clones, though not all of them. The table has about 100,000 clones, roughly nine tenths seen once. With regard to this clone: Its antigen is unknown.

All patients experienced relapse after autologous stem cell transplantation, and brentuximab vedotin exposure was variable. The sequenced sample was peripheral blood mononuclear cells (PBMCs), obtained before the second cycle of nivolumab. This receptor was obtained from a human donor with classical Hodgkin lymphoma.

DNA of the CDR3: TGTGCCTGCGACGTGGACACCCCTTGGGCTTTCTTT. This sequence encodes CACDVDTPWAFF. The V gene is TRBV30, the J gene TRBJ1-1; tentative D call: TRBD1 (5 bases). V lost 6 bases, J lost 11 bases, and 19 bases lay in between. Germline V gene data show CDR1 as GTSNPN and CDR2 as SVGIG (reference sequence). The CDR3 has 12 residues.